The 13 T cell receptor beta chains listed next were all sequenced from one sample in a study of technical replicates of blood from a few donors. This table comes from immunoSEQ multiplex PCR, and its TCRdb copy is limited to in-frame clones, with some not included. This sample has under 65,000 clones, with about 96% found just once. The sequencing input was T cells isolated from PBMCs. These receptor sequences come from a human donor in good health.

The rearrangement joins TRBV18 to TRBJ2-1; perhaps TRBD1 as D (5 bases). The V end was cut by 2 bases, the J end by 4 bases, with 18 bases between. The CDR3 is 17 amino acids. Germline-derived CDR1 and CDR2 are KGHSH and LQKENI. CDR3 sequence: CASSPRFIQGQYNEQFF. Written as DNA, the CDR3 is TGTGCCAGCTCACCAAGATTTATTCAGGGTCAGTACAATGAGCAGTTCTTC.

The V gene is TRBV28, the J gene TRBJ1-4; TRBD1 might be the D (6 bases). Per the germline V gene, CDR1 is MDHEN and CDR2 is SYDVKM. The V gene lost 0 bases and the J gene lost 3 bases, with 11 bases spanning the gap. The CDR3 totals 16 residues. The CDR3 nucleotides read TGTGCCAGCAGTTTATGGCAGGGGAGGGCTAATGAAAAACTGTTTTTT. Its protein product is CASSLWQGRANEKLFF.

This chain joins TRBV7-8 and TRBJ2-3, with 7 bases lining up with TRBD2. The junction had 8 bases not matched to a gene; V was cut back by 1 base and J by 4 bases. The CDR3 runs 16 residues. Germline CDR1 SGHVS, CDR2 FQNEAQ. In DNA, the CDR3 is TGTGCCAGCAGCTTAGGTCCCGGGACTACTCCAGATACGCAGTATTTT. Amino acids: CASSLGPGTTPDTQYF.

The CDR3 nucleotides are TGTGCCAGCAGCCAAGTACTGACCGGGGATGAAGCTTTCTTT. Translation: CASSQVLTGDEAFF. The rearrangement uses TRBV14 and TRBJ1-1, with D hard to call. This CDR3 is 14 amino acids long. Germline V gene lookup returns CDR1 SGHDN and CDR2 FVKESK. The V end lost 1 base, the J end lost 7 bases, and 13 bases lay between the germline ends.

V usage is TRBV19 and J usage is TRBJ1-1; D is ambiguous. CDR1 LNHDA and CDR2 SQIVND come from the germline V gene (reference sequence). This CDR3 region has 11 residues. V lost 7 bases to trimming and J lost 1 base, with 4 bases between them. The DNA for the CDR3 is TGTGCCAGTACAGGGAACACTGAAGCTTTCTTT. This encodes CASTGNTEAFF.

The chain joins TRBV18 to TRBJ2-7; possible D gene TRBD2, 6 bases. Germline V CDR1 and CDR2: KGHSH, LQKENI. Trimming removed 6 bases from V and 11 bases from J, with 29 bases in between. This CDR3 spans 16 amino acids. DNA of the CDR3: TGTGCCAGCTCCCCGGGGGTCGGGCGGCAAGTCGTTAACGAGTACTTC. This translates into CASSPGVGRQVVNEYF.

The rearrangement links TRBV4-2 to TRBJ2-7; 10 bases are shared with TRBD2. The CDR3 contains 17 residues. The germline V gene has CDR1 LGHNA and CDR2 YNFKEQ. Trimming at V came to 1 base and at J to 7 bases, leaving 13 bases not matched to a gene. The CDR3 protein is CASSQGSPPSGSSEQYF. CDR3 bases: TGTGCCAGCAGCCAAGGCTCACCGCCTAGCGGGAGCAGTGAGCAGTACTTC.

This chain links TRBV6-5 with TRBJ2-7, with D possibly matching TRBD1 (6 bases). The germline V and J ends were trimmed by 2 bases and 2 bases, with 7 bases remaining between them. The CDR3 has 13 residues. Germline CDR1 reads MNHEY; CDR2 reads SVGAGI. The CDR3 loop reads CASSYRDTYEQYF. The DNA for the CDR3 is TGTGCCAGCAGTTACCGGGACACCTACGAGCAGTACTTC.

The chain joins TRBV28 to TRBJ2-7, with a tentative D call TRBD1 (5 bases). CDR3 length equals 14 residues. Trimming took 6 bases from V and 2 from J, leaving 14 bases between them. CDR1 is MDHEN, CDR2 SYDVKM, per germline. The CDR3, as DNA: TGTGCCAGCAGCCCCTCCAGGGCCCCCTACGAGCAGTACTTC. Protein product: CASSPSRAPYEQYF.

The rearrangement joins TRBV5-1 to TRBJ1-1, with D uncertain. This CDR3 is 14 amino acids long. V dropped 0 bases and J dropped 0 bases, with 6 bases sitting between them. CDR1 and CDR2 from the germline V gene are SGHRS and YFSETQ. Here the CDR3 DNA reads TGCGCCAGCAGCTTGGTTGGGCTGAACACTGAAGCTTTCTTT. This gives the protein CASSLVGLNTEAFF.

This clone has a single count. The V gene is TRBV6-5, the J gene TRBJ2-1, with a tentative D call TRBD1 (5 bases). The CDR3 loop spans 13 amino acids. Germline CDR1 reads MNHEY; CDR2 reads SVGAGI. Trimming took 7 bases from V and 5 from J, leaving 12 bases between them. The CDR3 region is CASNQPTDNEQFF. CDR3 coding DNA: TGTGCCAGCAATCAGCCGACAGACAATGAGCAGTTCTTC.

The V gene is TRBV9, the J gene TRBJ1-1; D gene unclear. The CDR3 has 10 residues. Trimming cost V 3 bases and J 6 bases, with 3 bases left between them. CDR1 SGDLS and CDR2 YYNGEE come from the germline V gene. Here the CDR3 DNA reads TGTGCCAGCAGCGGGCCTGAAGCTTTCTTT. As protein: CASSGPEAFF.

The chain uses TRBV7-3 and TRBJ2-3; unclear D gene. The CDR3 sequence is 15 residues long. Looked up from germline, CDR1 is SGHTA and CDR2 is FQGTGA. V lost 8 bases and J 4 bases, leaving 19 bases between the germline ends. The CDR3 reads CASAVTLGGPDTQYF. The CDR3 DNA follows: TGTGCCAGCGCGGTTACTCTAGGCGGCCCAGATACGCAGTATTTT.